The following is a TCR beta chain sequence with its context. Its antigen is as yet unknown. Three rounds of nested PCR, following a modified ARM-PCR protocol, produced the TCRbeta library. TCRdb recomputed calls from the multiplex PCR reads with MiXCR, one row per CDR3 protein. The data hold tens of thousands of distinct CDR3 sequences, with 55% to 75% observed a single time. The data originate from a study of tumor and adjacent non-tumor tissue in lung cancer. Turning to the study itself: Aged about 31 to 80 years, patients included roughly ten men and 4 to 6 women with stage I to III disease.

Study-wide points: Patients with more diverse tumor TCRs had worse survival. In normal lung, the top 100 clones were significantly more dominant than in tumor.

The template was RNA from unsorted bulk tissue. Chemotherapy-naive patients with new lung cancer underwent thoracic surgery in China, August–late 2014. The length of the CDR3 is 16 residues. Trimming removed 5 bases at V and 13 bases at J, with 27 bases between. The source is a woman aged 35 to 49 with non-small cell lung cancer. The genes are TRBV12-3 or TRBV12-4 and TRBJ2-1, with a weak D call TRBD1 (6 bases). Sequencing was done on a sample of lung tumor tissue. The DNA for the CDR3 is TGTGCCAGCAGTCCACCTTTACAGGGTTCCTACAGTGAACAGTTCTTC. Residues: CASSPPLQGSYSEQFF.